The next 13 T cell receptor beta chains were all read from a single sample in a study of T cell repertoires in ileal Crohn's disease. As to time point: inflamed ileum from the surgical specimen. The method was immunoSEQ multiplex PCR; TCRdb's version includes in-frame clones alone and lacks a portion of them. The sample lists around 15,000 clones, roughly 80% seen once, with more than 11% in the top ten. Sequencing used ileal tissue. These receptors were taken from an adult with Crohn's disease.

In this sample, this clone turned up a few times. The chain employs TRBV29-1 and TRBJ2-3, with D perhaps matching TRBD1 (8 bases). The V gene's germline CDR1 is SQVTM and CDR2 ANQGSEA. The CDR3 sequence is 13 residues long. Trimming took off 7 bases at V and 4 bases at J, with 15 bases between the two ends. CDR3 loop: CSANRGGADTQYF. The CDR3 region has the DNA TGCAGCGCTAACAGGGGGGGGGCAGATACGCAGTATTTT.

The CDR3 nucleotides read TGTGCCAGCAGTTATACCCGGGGTCTATCCGAGCAGTACTTC. Protein sequence: CASSYTRGLSEQYF. This chain links TRBV6-1 with TRBJ2-7; D possibly corresponds to TRBD2 (5 bases). V lost 5 bases to trimming and J lost 6 bases, with 17 bases between them. Per germline, CDR1 MNHNS and CDR2 SASEGT. This CDR3 has 14 amino acids.

The V call is TRBV30, the J call TRBJ1-1; 7 bases fit TRBD1. Germline trimming cut 5 bases from V and 5 bases from J; bases unmatched to any gene: 11. The CDR3 runs to 14 residues. CDR1 GTSNPN and CDR2 SVGIG come from the germline V gene (reference sequence). The CDR3 loop is CAWQTSGGITEAFF. CDR3 nucleotide sequence: TGTGCCTGGCAGACCTCAGGGGGGATTACTGAAGCTTTCTTT. The full variable domain, its missing parts supplied by reference TRBV30 and TRBJ1-1, is SQTIHQWPATLVQPVGSPLSLECTVEGTSNPNLYWYRQAAGRGLQLLFYSVGIGQISSEVPQNLSASRPQDRQFILSSKKLLLSDSGFYLCAWQTSGGITEAFFGQGTRLTVV.

The rearrangement joins TRBV28 to TRBJ2-2, with no clear D. Trimming removed 6 bases from V and 7 bases from J, with 12 bases in between. Germline CDR1 is MDHEN and CDR2 is SYDVKM. This CDR3 is built from 13 residues. The CDR3 sequence: CASREQSSGELFF. The CDR3 bases are TGTGCCAGCAGGGAACAGAGCAGCGGGGAGCTGTTTTTT.

The chain joins TRBV7-2 to TRBJ1-4, with 10 bases lining up with TRBD1. Germline CDR1 and CDR2: SGHTA and FQGNSA. J gave up 7 bases and V 5 bases, and 4 bases lay outside the gene matches. The CDR3 runs to 14 residues. The CDR3 loop is CASSPDRGSEKLFF. The CDR3 DNA reads TGTGCCAGCAGCCCGGACAGGGGGAGTGAAAAACTGTTTTTT.

This sequence joins TRBV27 and TRBJ1-2, with no clear D. Germline V CDR1 and CDR2: MNHEY, SMNVEV (reference sequence). The CDR3 runs 12 residues. Trimming removed 4 bases at V and 4 bases at J, with 7 bases between. CDR3 residues: CASSSRVYGYTF. Written as DNA, the CDR3 is TGTGCCAGCAGTTCCAGAGTCTATGGCTACACCTTC.

This clone was seen a few times. The V and J genes are TRBV6-5 and TRBJ2-7; 8 bases are a match to TRBD1. Germline values: CDR1 MNHEY, CDR2 SVGAGI. The CDR3 is made up of 14 amino acids. J gave up 7 bases and V 2 bases, and 7 bases lay outside the gene matches. The CDR3 reads CASSYGQGAGEQYF. For the CDR3, the DNA is TGTGCCAGCAGTTACGGGCAGGGGGCTGGTGAGCAGTACTTC.

The V call is TRBV5-1, the J call TRBJ2-3; D call uncertain. CDR1 SGHRS and CDR2 YFSETQ come from the germline V gene. Trimming pared 0 bases from V and 6 bases from J, leaving 5 bases between. The CDR3 has 12 residues. The CDR3: CASSLAVDTQYF. The CDR3 DNA follows: TGCGCCAGCAGCTTGGCCGTGGATACGCAGTATTTT.

This chain uses TRBV6-1 with TRBJ2-5; 7 bases agree with TRBD2. The germline gives CDR1 MNHNS, CDR2 SASEGT. With 0 bases clipped from V and 2 bases from J, the junction kept 3 bases outside the gene matches. This CDR3 is 15 amino acids long. As DNA, the CDR3 is TGTGCCAGCAGTGAAGCTACGGGGGGTCAAGAGACCCAGTACTTC. Protein product: CASSEATGGQETQYF.

This clone has a handful of counts. This chain joins TRBV5-1 and TRBJ2-7; 7 nucleotides match TRBD2. The CDR3 sequence is 16 residues long. V lost 4 bases and J lost 2; bases outside the gene matches: 12. Germline assignment: CDR1 SGHRS and CDR2 YFSETQ. CDR3 nucleotide sequence: TGCGCCAGCAGCCTGAGCGGGGCCTCCGGGACCTACGAGCAGTACTTC. Protein product: CASSLSGASGTYEQYF.

The chain is built from TRBV5-4 and TRBJ2-7; 9 nucleotides line up with TRBD1. Germline V gene sequence: CDR1 SGHNT, CDR2 YYREEE (reference sequence). V was pared by 4 bases and J by 1 base, with 9 bases of the junction left unmatched. CDR3 length: 16 amino acids. CDR3 sequence reads: CASSVRRDRASYEQYF. The DNA of the CDR3 is TGTGCCAGCAGCGTTCGACGGGACAGGGCGTCCTACGAGCAGTACTTC. The complete variable domain, with remaining parts taken from reference TRBV5-4 and TRBJ2-7, reads ETGVTQSPTHLIKTRGQQVTLRCSSQSGHNTVSWYQQALGQGPQFIFQYYREEENGRGNFPPRFSGLQFPNYSSELNVNALELDDSALYLCASSVRRDRASYEQYFGPGTRLTVT.

Only a few counts were recorded for this clone. The chain has TRBV30 and TRBJ1-1, with 8 bases fitting TRBD1. The V gene end was trimmed by 3 bases and the J gene end by 4 bases; junction bases not matched to a gene: 19. The germline CDR1 and CDR2 sequences are GTSNPN and SVGIG (reference sequence). The CDR3 has 18 amino acids. DNA for the CDR3: TGTGCCTGGAGGGCGACTGGGACAGGCCATGCTCAGGTCACTGAAGCTTTCTTT. As protein: CAWRATGTGHAQVTEAFF. The whole variable domain, remainder taken from reference TRBV30 and TRBJ1-1, is SQTIHQWPATLVQPVGSPLSLECTVEGTSNPNLYWYRQAAGRGLQLLFYSVGIGQISSEVPQNLSASRPQDRQFILSSKKLLLSDSGFYLCAWRATGTGHAQVTEAFFGQGTRLTVV.

The chain carries TRBV19 and TRBJ1-2, with D unresolved. The V end was cut by 6 bases, the J end by 4 bases, with 12 bases between. The CDR3 covers 13 residues. Germline CDR1 reads LNHDA; CDR2 reads SQIVND (reference sequence). CDR3 protein: CASSPAGSYGYTF. In DNA form, the CDR3 reads TGTGCCAGTAGCCCCGCGGGGAGCTATGGCTACACCTTC.